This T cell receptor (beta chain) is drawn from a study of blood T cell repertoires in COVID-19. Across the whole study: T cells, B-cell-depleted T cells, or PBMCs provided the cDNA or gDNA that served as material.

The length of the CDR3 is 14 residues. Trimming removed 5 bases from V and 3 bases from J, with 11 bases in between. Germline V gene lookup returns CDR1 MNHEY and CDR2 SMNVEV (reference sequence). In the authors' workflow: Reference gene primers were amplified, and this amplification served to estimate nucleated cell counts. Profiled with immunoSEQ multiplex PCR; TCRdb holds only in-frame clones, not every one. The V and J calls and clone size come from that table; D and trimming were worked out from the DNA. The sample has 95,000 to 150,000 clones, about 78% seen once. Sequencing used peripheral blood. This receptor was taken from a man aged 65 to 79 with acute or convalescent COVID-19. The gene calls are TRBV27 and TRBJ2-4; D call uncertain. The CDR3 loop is CASSADIYKNIQYF. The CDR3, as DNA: TGTGCCAGCAGTGCAGACATTTACAAAAACATTCAGTACTTC.